This is a list of T cell receptor beta chains from one sample in a study of cytomegalovirus exposure and HLA in healthy donors. TCRdb's table, derived via immunoSEQ multiplex PCR, lists solely in-frame clones and lacks some. The profile shows 65,000 to 75,000 clones, 94% of them singletons. Sequencing was done on a sample of PBMCs. The receptors originated from a man aged 18 to 29 in good health and CMV-seropositive. Each CDR3 is given with its conserved first and last residue. Each record gives: clone size, D gene, J gene, V gene, CDR3 length, CDR3 DNA, CDR3 protein. The D gene is left open where the match is weak. Some rows have no size entry. The others give once, few or many, or a class for an expanded clone.

abundance: .
d_gene: .
j_gene: TRBJ2-2
v_gene: TRBV7-2
len: 14
CDR3nt: TGTGCCAGCACGAGAGGGGGGGCGGTCGGGGAGCTGTTTTTT
CDR3aa: CASTRGGAVGELFF

abundance: .
d_gene: TRBD1
j_gene: TRBJ1-3
v_gene: TRBV5-1
len: 16
CDR3nt: TGCGCCAGCAGCCTGCAGGGACAGGGTTCTGGAAACACCATATATTTT
CDR3aa: CASSLQGQGSGNTIYF

abundance: .
d_gene: .
j_gene: TRBJ2-3
v_gene: TRBV7-8
len: 17
CDR3nt: TGTGCCAGCAGCCCCCCCTTGACAAGAAGTAGCACAGATACGCAGTATTTT
CDR3aa: CASSPPLTRSSTDTQYF

abundance: .
d_gene: TRBD2
j_gene: TRBJ2-7
v_gene: TRBV5-1
len: 13
CDR3nt: TGCGCCAGCAGCGGAGGGACTACTTACGAGCAGTACTTC
CDR3aa: CASSGGTTYEQYF

abundance: .
d_gene: TRBD1
j_gene: TRBJ1-2
v_gene: TRBV6-5
len: 13
CDR3nt: TGTGCCAGCGGCACCAGGACAGGGAATGGCTACACCTTC
CDR3aa: CASGTRTGNGYTF

abundance: .
d_gene: TRBD2
j_gene: TRBJ2-1
v_gene: TRBV11-2
len: 15
CDR3nt: TGTGCCAGCAGCTTAGTGCTAGCGGGAATGGATGAGCAGTTCTTC
CDR3aa: CASSLVLAGMDEQFF

abundance: .
d_gene: TRBD2
j_gene: TRBJ2-1
v_gene: TRBV5-3
len: 15
CDR3nt: TGTGCCAGAAGCTTGGGACTAGCTAATGAATATGAGCAGTTCTTC
CDR3aa: CARSLGLANEYEQFF

abundance: .
d_gene: .
j_gene: TRBJ1-5
v_gene: TRBV7-8
len: 14
CDR3nt: TGTGCCAGCAGCTTTGCACAGGAGAATCAGCCCCAGCATTTT
CDR3aa: CASSFAQENQPQHF

abundance: .
d_gene: .
j_gene: TRBJ1-2
v_gene: TRBV7-9
len: 13
CDR3nt: TGTGCCAGCAGCGCCACAGGGATTTATGGCTACACCTTC
CDR3aa: CASSATGIYGYTF

abundance: .
d_gene: .
j_gene: TRBJ1-1
v_gene: TRBV6-1
len: 14
CDR3nt: TGTGCCAGCAGTGTACAGGGAGTGGGGACTGAAGCTTTCTTT
CDR3aa: CASSVQGVGTEAFF

abundance: .
d_gene: .
j_gene: TRBJ2-5
v_gene: TRBV27
len: 13
CDR3nt: TGTGCCAGCTCGCCCGGCCTCGGGGAGACCCAGTACTTC
CDR3aa: CASSPGLGETQYF

abundance: .
d_gene: TRBD1
j_gene: TRBJ2-4
v_gene: TRBV10-3
len: 13
CDR3nt: TGTGCCATCGGACAGGGAGAGGTGGACATTCAGTACTTC
CDR3aa: CAIGQGEVDIQYF

abundance: .
d_gene: .
j_gene: TRBJ2-2
v_gene: TRBV30
len: 11
CDR3nt: TGTGCCTGGTCAGGATCGGGGGAGCTGTTTTTT
CDR3aa: CAWSGSGELFF

abundance: .
d_gene: .
j_gene: TRBJ1-1
v_gene: TRBV15
len: 14
CDR3nt: TGTGCCACCAGCGTAAGCCTAGCTGGCACTGAAGCTTTCTTT
CDR3aa: CATSVSLAGTEAFF

abundance: .
d_gene: .
j_gene: TRBJ1-1
v_gene: TRBV28
len: 11
CDR3nt: TGTGCCAGCAGGTCAGGAACAAAAGCTTTCTTT
CDR3aa: CASRSGTKAFF

abundance: .
d_gene: TRBD1
j_gene: TRBJ1-5
v_gene: TRBV5-8
len: 14
CDR3nt: TGTGCCAGCAGCTTGGGGACAGGGGGCCAGCCCCAGCATTTT
CDR3aa: CASSLGTGGQPQHF

abundance: .
d_gene: TRBD2
j_gene: TRBJ2-1
v_gene: TRBV7-9
len: 17
CDR3nt: TGTGCCAGCAGCTTAGATAGCGGGTCAGTATGGGACAATGAGCAGTTCTTC
CDR3aa: CASSLDSGSVWDNEQFF

abundance: .
d_gene: TRBD2
j_gene: TRBJ2-7
v_gene: TRBV25-1
len: 16
CDR3nt: TGTGCCAGCAGTGAATCGGGACTAGCGGAGACCTACGAGCAGTACTTC
CDR3aa: CASSESGLAETYEQYF

abundance: .
d_gene: .
j_gene: TRBJ2-7
v_gene: TRBV6-6
len: 15
CDR3nt: TGTGCCAGCACCCAAGGCCGGGGAAAAATCGGCGAGCAGTACTTC
CDR3aa: CASTQGRGKIGEQYF

abundance: .
d_gene: .
j_gene: TRBJ2-7
v_gene: TRBV6-1
len: 15
CDR3nt: TGTGCCAGCAGACCAGGACATTCCAGCTCCTACGAGCAGTACTTC
CDR3aa: CASRPGHSSSYEQYF

abundance: .
d_gene: .
j_gene: TRBJ1-2
v_gene: TRBV14
len: 12
CDR3nt: TGTGCCAGCAGCCAAGACAGATTTGGCTACACCTTC
CDR3aa: CASSQDRFGYTF

abundance: .
d_gene: TRBD2
j_gene: TRBJ2-3
v_gene: TRBV25-1
len: 16
CDR3nt: TGTGCCAGCAGTCTAGGACTAGCGGGAGTAACAGATACGCAGTATTTT
CDR3aa: CASSLGLAGVTDTQYF

abundance: .
d_gene: .
j_gene: TRBJ1-2
v_gene: TRBV4-1
len: 14
CDR3nt: TGCGCCAGCAGCCAAGCTACCCTGCCATATGGCTACACCTTC
CDR3aa: CASSQATLPYGYTF

abundance: few
d_gene: TRBD1
j_gene: TRBJ2-3
v_gene: TRBV9
len: 16
CDR3nt: TGTGCCAGCAGCGCGACAGGGGCCCAAACCACAGATACGCAGTATTTT
CDR3aa: CASSATGAQTTDTQYF

abundance: .
d_gene: TRBD2
j_gene: TRBJ2-1
v_gene: TRBV4-2
len: 19
CDR3nt: TGTGCCAGCAGCCAAGATGATGGATCTAGCGGGAGCGAGGCGGATGAGCAGTTCTTC
CDR3aa: CASSQDDGSSGSEADEQFF

abundance: .
d_gene: TRBD1
j_gene: TRBJ1-3
v_gene: TRBV28
len: 21
CDR3nt: TGTGCCAGCAGCCTGGGCGAACGGCGGCCGGGACAGGGAGACTCTGGAAACACCATATATTTT
CDR3aa: CASSLGERRPGQGDSGNTIYF

abundance: .
d_gene: TRBD2
j_gene: TRBJ2-3
v_gene: TRBV5-5
len: 17
CDR3nt: TGTGCCAGCAGCTTGGTAGGACTAGCGGGAGTGGGAGATACGCAGTATTTT
CDR3aa: CASSLVGLAGVGDTQYF

abundance: .
d_gene: .
j_gene: TRBJ1-2
v_gene: TRBV6-5
len: 13
CDR3nt: TGTGCCAGCAGAAAGACAGATTACTATGGCTACACCTTC
CDR3aa: CASRKTDYYGYTF

abundance: .
d_gene: .
j_gene: TRBJ1-2
v_gene: TRBV5-4
len: 13
CDR3nt: TGTGCCAGCAGCCCCTGGACAAGCAGGGGCTACACCTTC
CDR3aa: CASSPWTSRGYTF

abundance: .
d_gene: .
j_gene: TRBJ2-3
v_gene: TRBV7-2
len: 13
CDR3nt: TGTGCCAGCAGCTTACCTGGCACAGATACGCAGTATTTT
CDR3aa: CASSLPGTDTQYF

abundance: .
d_gene: TRBD1
j_gene: TRBJ1-1
v_gene: TRBV28
len: 16
CDR3nt: TGTGCCAGCAGTCCCGGCCCGGGACAGCTAAACACTGAAGCTTTCTTT
CDR3aa: CASSPGPGQLNTEAFF

abundance: .
d_gene: TRBD2
j_gene: TRBJ2-3
v_gene: TRBV5-1
len: 16
CDR3nt: TGCGCCAGCAGCTTGGCACTAGCGGGAAGCACAGATACGCAGTATTTT
CDR3aa: CASSLALAGSTDTQYF

abundance: .
d_gene: .
j_gene: TRBJ2-7
v_gene: TRBV6-5
len: 13
CDR3nt: TGTGCCAGCAGCCCTGCGGGATCAGGAGAGCAGTACTTC
CDR3aa: CASSPAGSGEQYF

abundance: .
d_gene: TRBD2
j_gene: TRBJ2-1
v_gene: TRBV6-6
len: 16
CDR3nt: TGTGCCAGCAGTTACCATGGGGGACTAGTGGCTAATGAGCAGTTCTTC
CDR3aa: CASSYHGGLVANEQFF

abundance: .
d_gene: .
j_gene: TRBJ2-1
v_gene: TRBV6-5
len: 13
CDR3nt: TGTGCCAGCAGTACCTCCCGGGACTCTGAGCAGTTCTTC
CDR3aa: CASSTSRDSEQFF

abundance: .
d_gene: TRBD1
j_gene: TRBJ2-3
v_gene: TRBV7-6
len: 14
CDR3nt: TGTGCCAGCAGCCATGGGGACAGCCCAGATACGCAGTATTTT
CDR3aa: CASSHGDSPDTQYF

abundance: .
d_gene: .
j_gene: TRBJ2-1
v_gene: TRBV28
len: 13
CDR3nt: TGTGCCAGCAGCCGGTACCTTAGCGAACAGCAGTTCTTC
CDR3aa: CASSRYLSEQQFF

abundance: few
d_gene: .
j_gene: TRBJ1-2
v_gene: TRBV5-4
len: 14
CDR3nt: TGTGCCAGCAGCTTGGCTGGGGGGAGGTATGGCTACACCTTC
CDR3aa: CASSLAGGRYGYTF

abundance: .
d_gene: .
j_gene: TRBJ2-4
v_gene: TRBV5-1
len: 13
CDR3nt: TGCGCCAGCAGCATACAGGGAAATGACATTCAGTACTTC
CDR3aa: CASSIQGNDIQYF

abundance: .
d_gene: .
j_gene: TRBJ2-1
v_gene: TRBV9
len: 14
CDR3nt: TGTGCCAGCAGCGTAGGGGGCTCTCAAGATGAGCAGTTCTTC
CDR3aa: CASSVGGSQDEQFF

abundance: .
d_gene: TRBD2
j_gene: TRBJ2-3
v_gene: TRBV14
len: 15
CDR3nt: TGTGCCAGCAGCCCAGCGGAGACTAGCGATGATACGCAGTATTTT
CDR3aa: CASSPAETSDDTQYF

abundance: .
d_gene: .
j_gene: TRBJ1-5
v_gene: TRBV2
len: 12
CDR3nt: TGTGCCAGCAGTGATACCTCGGGGACCCAGCATTTT
CDR3aa: CASSDTSGTQHF

abundance: .
d_gene: .
j_gene: TRBJ2-6
v_gene: TRBV7-3
len: 17
CDR3nt: TGTGCCAGCAGCCGGGACTCCGTAAAACCTGGGGCCAACGTCCTGACTTTC
CDR3aa: CASSRDSVKPGANVLTF

abundance: .
d_gene: TRBD1
j_gene: TRBJ1-2
v_gene: TRBV5-1
len: 14
CDR3nt: TGCGCCAGCAGCTTGGACGACAGGGGCTATGGCTACACCTTC
CDR3aa: CASSLDDRGYGYTF

abundance: .
d_gene: .
j_gene: TRBJ1-5
v_gene: TRBV6-5
len: 15
CDR3nt: TGTGCCAGCAGTTCCTCACAGGGTGGAGATCAGCCCCAGCATTTT
CDR3aa: CASSSSQGGDQPQHF

abundance: .
d_gene: .
j_gene: TRBJ2-3
v_gene: TRBV6-5
len: 14
CDR3nt: TGTGCCACCGTAGGAGGATCTAGCACAGATACGCAGTATTTT
CDR3aa: CATVGGSSTDTQYF

abundance: .
d_gene: TRBD2
j_gene: TRBJ2-1
v_gene: TRBV2
len: 15
CDR3nt: TGTGCCAGCAAATCGGCGGGAGGGACCTACAATGAGCAGTTCTTC
CDR3aa: CASKSAGGTYNEQFF

abundance: .
d_gene: .
j_gene: TRBJ1-2
v_gene: TRBV30
len: 16
CDR3nt: TGTGCCTGGAGTGAGAGGACAAGGCCTTTGCTTCGGGGCTACACCTTC
CDR3aa: CAWSERTRPLLRGYTF

abundance: once
d_gene: .
j_gene: TRBJ1-1
v_gene: TRBV11-2
len: 17
CDR3nt: TGTGCCAGCAGCTCCATCCGGGACACACGTTTGAACACTGAAGCTTTCTTT
CDR3aa: CASSSIRDTRLNTEAFF

abundance: .
d_gene: TRBD2
j_gene: TRBJ2-1
v_gene: TRBV28
len: 15
CDR3nt: TGTGCCAGCAGTCAAACTAGCGGGAGGCTCAATGAGCAGTTCTTC
CDR3aa: CASSQTSGRLNEQFF

abundance: .
d_gene: .
j_gene: TRBJ1-1
v_gene: TRBV19
len: 13
CDR3nt: TGTGCCAGTAGTATAGGGGGCCTCCTCGAAGCTTTCTTT
CDR3aa: CASSIGGLLEAFF

abundance: .
d_gene: TRBD2
j_gene: TRBJ2-1
v_gene: TRBV5-6
len: 15
CDR3nt: TGTGCCAGCAGCTTGGGCGGGGGGACCCACAATGAGCAGTTCTTC
CDR3aa: CASSLGGGTHNEQFF

abundance: .
d_gene: .
j_gene: TRBJ1-1
v_gene: TRBV27
len: 14
CDR3nt: TGTGCCAGCAGTTCAGGGCCCCCGGACACTGAAGCTTTCTTT
CDR3aa: CASSSGPPDTEAFF

abundance: .
d_gene: .
j_gene: TRBJ1-5
v_gene: TRBV6-1
len: 11
CDR3nt: TGTGCCAGCCGGGAGGCTCAGCCCCAGCATTTT
CDR3aa: CASREAQPQHF

abundance: .
d_gene: .
j_gene: TRBJ2-2
v_gene: TRBV28
len: 14
CDR3nt: TGTGCCAGCAGTTTTACAGGGACCACCGGGGAGCTGTTTTTT
CDR3aa: CASSFTGTTGELFF

abundance: .
d_gene: TRBD1
j_gene: TRBJ1-1
v_gene: TRBV29-1
len: 13
CDR3nt: TGCAGCGCCCGACAGGGTCGGGCCACTGAAGCTTTCTTT
CDR3aa: CSARQGRATEAFF

abundance: .
d_gene: .
j_gene: TRBJ2-5
v_gene: TRBV6-6
len: 13
CDR3nt: TGTGCCAGCAGGACAGGTGGAGCGGAGACCCAGTACTTC
CDR3aa: CASRTGGAETQYF